What follows are 14 T cell receptor beta chains derived from one specimen sequenced in a study of radiotherapy plus CTLA-4 blockade in lung cancer. Assay: immunoSEQ multiplex PCR; the TCRdb copy retains only in-frame clones and omits some. The sample lists 130,000 or so clones, about 90% occurring once. The sequencing here drew on peripheral blood, taken from a patient treated with radiotherapy plus ipilimumab. Receptors were obtained from a human donor with non-small cell lung cancer that progressed on radiotherapy plus ipilimumab.

This chain connects TRBV5-1 to TRBJ2-3; 9 positions match TRBD2. The CDR3 consists of 15 residues. The junction had 7 bases not matched to a gene; V was cut back by 0 bases and J by 8 bases. The germline gives CDR1 SGHRS, CDR2 YFSETQ. As DNA, the CDR3 is TGCGCCAGCAGCTTGGGGTTAGCGGGAGAGGGTACGCAGTATTTT. Translated: CASSLGLAGEGTQYF.

The chain combines TRBV6-5 with TRBJ1-5, with a possible D match to TRBD1 (6 bases). The CDR3 has 13 amino acids. Germline loops: CDR1 MNHEY, CDR2 SVGAGI. Trimming took off 6 bases at V and 7 bases at J, with 13 bases between the two ends. The CDR3 loop reads CASRPQGDQPQHF. The CDR3 coding sequence is TGTGCCAGCAGGCCACAGGGAGACCAGCCCCAGCATTTT.

Points on this clone: The same CDR3 is also encoded by other DNA sequences in this sample. The chain employs TRBV6-5 and TRBJ2-6; weak D call: TRBD2 (6 bases). Germline values: CDR1 MNHEY, CDR2 SVGAGI. The CDR3 has 15 residues. Trimming pared 6 bases from V and 0 bases from J, leaving 9 bases between. CDR3 amino acids: CASRGGGSGANVLTF. DNA for the CDR3: TGTGCCAGCAGGGGGGGAGGCTCTGGGGCCAACGTCCTGACTTTC.

The chain is built from TRBV15 and TRBJ2-1; either TRBD1 or TRBD2 may supply D (6 bases each). Trimming pared 0 bases from V and 8 bases from J, leaving 14 bases between. This CDR3 is built from 15 residues. Germline lookup yields CDR1 LNHNV and CDR2 YYDKDF (reference sequence). The CDR3 here is CATSRDFRGAHEQFF. The DNA for the CDR3 is TGTGCCACCAGCAGAGATTTTAGGGGGGCGCATGAGCAGTTCTTC.

The chain joins TRBV5-1 to TRBJ1-3; TRBD1 matches at 8 bases. The CDR3 is 15 residues long. V gave up 4 bases and J gave up 0 bases; unmatched junction bases: 3. CDR1 is SGHRS and CDR2 is YFSETQ in the germline V gene. DNA of the CDR3: TGCGCCAGCAGCACCGACAGGGGCTCTGGAAACACCATATATTTT. Translation gives CASSTDRGSGNTIYF.

The chain joins TRBV19 to TRBJ2-3; D could derive from TRBD1 or TRBD2 (6 bases each). The CDR3 has 13 residues. Trimming took 5 bases from V and 6 from J, leaving 12 bases between them. Germline V gene sequence: CDR1 LNHDA, CDR2 SQIVND (reference sequence). The CDR3 loop reads CASSYPGADTQYF. CDR3 sequence (DNA): TGTGCCAGTAGTTATCCGGGGGCTGATACGCAGTATTTT.

The V gene is TRBV11-3, the J gene TRBJ2-7, with 8 nucleotides matching TRBD1. With 5 bases clipped from V and 4 bases from J, the junction kept 10 bases outside the gene matches. The CDR3 is 15 amino acids. The germline CDR1 and CDR2 sequences are SGHNT and YENEEA. CDR3 sequence (DNA): TGTGCCAGCAGCAGGGGACAGGATATCTATTACGAGCAGTACTTC. Protein: CASSRGQDIYYEQYF. Combining the CDR3 with reference TRBV11-3 and TRBJ2-7 gives the whole variable domain EAGVVQSPRYKIIEKKQPVAFWCNPISGHNTLYWYLQNLGQGPELLIRYENEEAVDDSQLPKDRFSAERLKGVDSTLKIQPAELGDSAVYLCASSRGQDIYYEQYFGPGTRLTVT.

The rearrangement joins TRBV10-3 to TRBJ1-2; the D gene is possibly TRBD1 (6 bases). This CDR3 region has 12 residues. Germline assignment: CDR1 ENHRY and CDR2 SYGVKD. Trimming removed 7 bases from V and 7 bases from J, with 13 bases in between. The CDR3 protein is CAINQGQVGYTF. CDR3 DNA sequence: TGTGCCATCAATCAGGGGCAGGTTGGCTACACCTTC.

V and J are TRBV10-2 and TRBJ2-3; no clear D. The CDR3 is 15 residues long. The V gene lost 7 bases and the J gene lost 1 base, with 15 bases spanning the gap. Germline V gene data show CDR1 as WSHSY and CDR2 as SAAADI. CDR3 amino acids: CASNPGVQRTDTQYF. The CDR3 DNA sequence: TGCGCCAGCAACCCTGGGGTACAACGCACAGATACGCAGTATTTT.

This chain links TRBV5-1 with TRBJ1-4; 9 bases match TRBD1. CDR1 is SGHRS, CDR2 YFSETQ, per germline. The ends lost 4 bases at V and 10 bases at J; junction bases unmatched: 8. The CDR3 length is 14 residues. The CDR3: CASSTGTGLGKLFF. CDR3 bases: TGCGCCAGCAGCACCGGGACAGGGTTGGGAAAACTGTTTTTT. The variable domain in full, with the rest retrieved from reference TRBV5-1 and TRBJ1-4, is KAGVTQTPRYLIKTRGQQVTLSCSPISGHRSVSWYQQTPGQGLQFLFEYFSETQRNKGNFPGRFSGRQFSNSRSEMNVSTLELGDSALYLCASSTGTGLGKLFFGSGTQLSVL.

The rearrangement uses TRBV25-1 and TRBJ2-2; TRBD1 or TRBD2 may be the D gene (5 bases each). Trimming left V 1 base short and J 8 bases short, with 8 bases between. CDR1 and CDR2 (germline): MGHDK, SYGVNS. The CDR3 is 13 residues long. DNA for the CDR3: TGTGCCAGCAGTGAATGGGGGTTGGGGGAGCTGTTTTTT. Its translation is CASSEWGLGELFF.

The chain couples TRBV6-6 to TRBJ1-1, with D uncertain. The CDR3 is 13 amino acids. V was trimmed by 8 bases and J by 2 bases, leaving 12 bases between them. Germline V gene lookup returns CDR1 MNHNY and CDR2 SVGAGI (reference sequence). CDR3 in amino acids: CASADGQNTEAFF. Here the CDR3 DNA reads TGTGCCAGCGCGGACGGTCAAAACACTGAAGCTTTCTTT.

The gene calls are TRBV27 and TRBJ2-3; 8 bases fit TRBD2. Unmatched junction bases numbered 14, after V lost 6 bases and J lost 3 bases. Per germline, CDR1 MNHEY and CDR2 SMNVEV (reference sequence). The CDR3 totals 17 residues. The CDR3, as DNA: TGTGCCAGCAGAGCTGGACTAGCCTCATACGGGACAGATACGCAGTATTTT. It translates to CASRAGLASYGTDTQYF.

The chain uses TRBV27 and TRBJ2-7, with 10 bases identical to TRBD1. Germline V CDR1 and CDR2: MNHEY, SMNVEV (reference sequence). The CDR3 contains 15 residues. Germline trimming cut 6 bases from V and 3 bases from J; bases unmatched to any gene: 8. CDR3 nucleotide sequence: TGTGCCAGCAGACCAACCGGGACAGGGGTCTACGAGCAGTACTTC. This sequence encodes CASRPTGTGVYEQYF.